Included here is one T cell receptor (beta chain) sequence, with context. This table comes from immunoSEQ multiplex PCR, and its TCRdb copy is limited to in-frame clones, with some not included. The sample gives 150,000 to 200,000 clones, roughly 88% of which show up once; approximately 14% is in the top ten. This entry is derived from a study of blood T cell repertoires in COVID-19. J lost 0 bases, V lost 3 bases, and 0 bases had no gene match. This CDR3 comprises 16 residues. Looked up from germline, CDR1 is LGHNA and CDR2 is YNFKEQ. The specimen was PBMCs or T cells enriched from blood (not recorded which). The chain has TRBV4-2 and TRBJ2-5; 14 positions match TRBD2. The sequence came from a middle-aged man who had recovered from COVID-19. DNA for the CDR3: TGTGCCAGCAGCCAGGGACTAGCGGGGGACCAAGAGACCCAGTACTTC. It encodes CASSQGLAGDQETQYF.